These T cell receptor beta chains were read from a single sample in a study of graft-versus-host responses after intestinal transplantation. Produced via immunoSEQ multiplex PCR; TCRdb's table is partial and in-frame only. This table has about 21,000 clones, around three fifths appearing once. This specimen consisted of alloreactive CD4+ T cells from a mixed lymphocyte reaction culture, obtained before intestinal transplant. Receptor source: a human patient who received an intestinal transplant. The CDR3 runs from the conserved cysteine through the conserved F or W. A D gene is named only where the DNA matches it firmly. Rows may omit the clone size; those that give it use once, few, many or a size class.

CDR3 length: 16
V gene: TRBV7-3
J gene: TRBJ2-7
clone size: NA
D gene: TRBD2
CDR3 DNA: TGTGCCAGCAGCTTAACGCCTAGCGGGACCGCCTACGAGCAGTACTTC
CDR3 protein: CASSLTPSGTAYEQYF

CDR3 length: 15
V gene: TRBV11-2
J gene: TRBJ2-7
clone size: NA
D gene: NA
CDR3 DNA: TGTGCCAGCAGCTTAATGGAGTGGCTGTCATACGAGCAGTACTTC
CDR3 protein: CASSLMEWLSYEQYF

CDR3 length: 16
V gene: TRBV6-6
J gene: TRBJ2-3
clone size: NA
D gene: TRBD2
CDR3 DNA: TGTGCCAGCATTCCGGGACTAGCGGGGAACACAGATACGCAGTATTTT
CDR3 protein: CASIPGLAGNTDTQYF

CDR3 length: 15
V gene: TRBV10-2
J gene: TRBJ2-2
clone size: NA
D gene: NA
CDR3 DNA: TGCGCCAGCAGAAGGAGTGGGTCGAACACCGGGGAGCTGTTTTTT
CDR3 protein: CASRRSGSNTGELFF

CDR3 length: 14
V gene: TRBV19
J gene: TRBJ2-6
clone size: NA
D gene: NA
CDR3 DNA: TGTGCCAGTACAGGGTCCTCTGGGGCCAACGTCCTGACTTTC
CDR3 protein: CASTGSSGANVLTF

CDR3 length: 14
V gene: TRBV6-5
J gene: TRBJ2-1
clone size: few
D gene: NA
CDR3 DNA: TGTGCCAGCAGTTACAGCCCAAGCCTCAATGAGCAGTTCTTC
CDR3 protein: CASSYSPSLNEQFF

CDR3 length: 15
V gene: TRBV19
J gene: TRBJ2-1
clone size: NA
D gene: TRBD2
CDR3 DNA: TGTGCCAGTAGCTCGGTAGCGGGGGTATACAATGAGCAGTTCTTC
CDR3 protein: CASSSVAGVYNEQFF

CDR3 length: 13
V gene: TRBV7-6
J gene: TRBJ1-1
clone size: NA
D gene: NA
CDR3 DNA: TGTGCCAGCAGCTTACGTTTAAACACTGAAGCTTTCTTT
CDR3 protein: CASSLRLNTEAFF

CDR3 length: 13
V gene: TRBV13
J gene: TRBJ1-2
clone size: once
D gene: NA
CDR3 DNA: TGTGCCAGCACGGGAGGGCAGGGGTATGGCTACACCTTC
CDR3 protein: CASTGGQGYGYTF

CDR3 length: 17
V gene: TRBV2
J gene: TRBJ1-6
clone size: NA
D gene: TRBD1
CDR3 DNA: TGTGCCAGCAGTGGGGGACAGGGGGGTCCCTATAATTCACCCCTCCACTTT
CDR3 protein: CASSGGQGGPYNSPLHF

CDR3 length: 15
V gene: TRBV6-1
J gene: TRBJ1-3
clone size: NA
D gene: TRBD1
CDR3 DNA: TGTGCCAGCAGTGGGGGGGACAGCTCTGGAAACACCATATATTTT
CDR3 protein: CASSGGDSSGNTIYF

CDR3 length: 14
V gene: TRBV7-3
J gene: TRBJ2-2
clone size: few
D gene: TRBD1
CDR3 DNA: TGTGCCAGCAGCCGCCTGGGACAGGGGTGGGAGCTGTTTTTT
CDR3 protein: CASSRLGQGWELFF

CDR3 length: 21
V gene: TRBV21-1
J gene: TRBJ2-2
clone size: NA
D gene: NA
CDR3 DNA: TGTGCCAACTACTTTGGGGAGCGTAGATCGAGGTGGTACTCGAACACCGGGGAGCTGTTTTTT
CDR3 protein: CANYFGERRSRWYSNTGELFF

CDR3 length: 16
V gene: TRBV7-9
J gene: TRBJ2-7
clone size: NA
D gene: TRBD1
CDR3 DNA: TGTGCCAGCAGCTTATGGGCGGGGACAGGGGGCTACGAGCAGTACTTC
CDR3 protein: CASSLWAGTGGYEQYF

CDR3 length: 15
V gene: TRBV4-3
J gene: TRBJ2-2
clone size: NA
D gene: TRBD1
CDR3 DNA: TGCGCCAGCAGCCAAGAACCACAGGGGCACGGGGAGCTGTTTTTT
CDR3 protein: CASSQEPQGHGELFF